A single sample gave rise to the 32 T cell receptor beta chains below, sequenced in a study of blood T cell repertoires in COVID-19 (dated by TCRdb to 2018 to 2021). The library was built by means of the immunoSEQ multiplex PCR assay. TCRdb obtained this table from immuneACCESS and retained in-frame rearrangements with V and J assigned. These tables miss some clones; where compared with another copy, unresolved V genes account for less than half of the shortfall, and the remainder is unexplained. The sample table holds approximately 200,000 clones, of which more than 80% were seen once. The top ten hold approximately 9.2% of the sample. The specimen was PBMCs or T cells enriched from blood (not recorded which). The receptors originated from a man aged 35 to 55 who had recovered from COVID-19.

J is TRBJ1-2 and V is TRBV11-2; 8 bases fit TRBD1. J lost 4 bases, V lost 2 bases, and 9 bases had no gene match. Germline lookup yields CDR1 SGHAT and CDR2 FQNNGV. The CDR3 has 16 amino acids. In DNA form, the CDR3 reads TGTGCCAGCAGCTTACCCGCAGGGGGCCCAGGCTATGGCTACACCTTC. Amino acids: CASSLPAGGPGYGYTF.

A remark on this clone: Distinct nucleotide sequences in the sample also encode this CDR3. The chain employs TRBV5-8 and TRBJ2-3, with D tentatively TRBD2 (5 bases). The CDR3 covers 13 residues. Germline V CDR1 and CDR2: SGHTS, YDEGEE. V was trimmed by 2 bases and J by 4 bases, leaving 8 bases between them. The CDR3 sequence: CASSLREPDTQYF. DNA for the CDR3: TGTGCCAGCAGCTTACGGGAACCAGATACGCAGTATTTT.

This sequence joins TRBV5-4 and TRBJ2-1, with D uncertain. The CDR3 extends over 13 amino acids. Trimming shortened V by 4 bases and J by 10 bases, and 15 bases separated the two germline ends. Germline assignment: CDR1 SGHNT and CDR2 YYREEE (reference sequence). The DNA of the CDR3 is TGTGCCAGCAGCCCCCCTAGTGCGGAGGAGCAGTTCTTC. It specifies CASSPPSAEEQFF.

This clone has more than one count but fewer than ten. V and J are TRBV7-9 and TRBJ2-3; 9 bases fit TRBD2. This CDR3 has 16 amino acids. With V trimmed by 2 bases and J by 4 bases, 7 bases remained unmatched. Germline CDR1 SEHNR, CDR2 FQNEAQ (reference sequence). The CDR3 reads CASSLRAGGEADTQYF. The CDR3 DNA follows: TGTGCCAGCAGCTTACGAGCGGGGGGTGAGGCAGATACGCAGTATTTT.

This clone was observed once. The chain combines TRBV6-5 with TRBJ1-1, with D perhaps matching TRBD1 (5 bases). The V end lost 6 bases, the J end lost 1 base, and 12 bases lay between the germline ends. Germline-derived CDR1 and CDR2 are MNHEY and SVGAGI. CDR3 length: 14 amino acids. CDR3 amino acids: CASRRGGSNTEAFF. The CDR3 nucleotides read TGTGCCAGCAGACGGGGGGGGTCGAACACTGAAGCTTTCTTT.

This rearrangement joins TRBV6-5 to TRBJ1-6; no clear D. The CDR3 contains 14 residues. The ends were cut back, 5 bases at V and 4 bases at J, with 9 bases in the middle. Looked up from germline, CDR1 is MNHEY and CDR2 is SVGAGI. CDR3 in DNA: TGTGCCAGCAGTATACGACAATATAATTCACCCCTCCACTTT. It codes for CASSIRQYNSPLHF.

For the CDR3, the DNA is TGTGCCAGCAGCCAAGGTGTGAGGGATGGGACCCAGTACTTC. It is translated as CASSQGVRDGTQYF. The chain uses TRBV11-2 and TRBJ2-5; weak D call: TRBD2 (5 bases). Germline CDR1 is SGHAT and CDR2 is FQNNGV. V lost 5 bases and J 7 bases, leaving 17 bases between the germline ends. CDR3 size: 14 residues. Full variable domain (remainder filled in from reference TRBV11-2 and TRBJ2-5): EAGVAQSPRYKIIEKRQSVAFWCNPISGHATLYWYQQILGQGPKLLIQFQNNGVVDDSQLPKDRFSAERLKGVDSTLKIQPAKLEDSAVYLCASSQGVRDGTQYFGPGTRLLVL.

The V call is TRBV5-4, the J call TRBJ2-1; 8 nucleotides line up with TRBD2. The CDR3 consists of 16 residues. Unmatched junction bases numbered 7, after V lost 0 bases and J lost 5 bases. In germline, CDR1 is SGHNT, CDR2 YYREEE (reference sequence). The CDR3 loop reads CASSLAGRGANNEQFF. Here the CDR3 DNA reads TGTGCCAGCAGCTTGGCCGGGCGGGGGGCTAACAATGAGCAGTTCTTC.

This clone was seen once. V gene TRBV4-1 combines with J gene TRBJ1-1; perhaps TRBD1 as D (6 bases). CDR1 is MGHRA, CDR2 YSYEKL, per germline. This CDR3 region has 16 residues. Trimming removed 0 bases from V and 0 bases from J, with 11 bases in between. The CDR3 loop reads CASSQDYRVLNTEAFF. CDR3 in DNA: TGCGCCAGCAGCCAAGACTACAGGGTGTTGAACACTGAAGCTTTCTTT.

The rearrangement uses TRBV6-6 and TRBJ1-1; 11 positions match TRBD1. The CDR3 covers 16 residues. The J segment lost 1 base and the V segment lost 4 bases, leaving 5 bases of the junction unmatched. The germline V gene has CDR1 MNHNY and CDR2 SVGAGI (reference sequence). The CDR3 sequence is CASSSGTGGWNTEAFF. The CDR3 DNA reads TGTGCCAGCAGTTCCGGGACAGGGGGTTGGAACACTGAAGCTTTCTTT.

The V call is TRBV9, the J call TRBJ1-5, with 9 bases matching TRBD1. The CDR3 has 15 residues. V shed 3 bases and J 5 bases; nucleotides not matched to a gene: 6. CDR1 SGDLS and CDR2 YYNGEE come from the germline V gene. CDR3 DNA sequence: TGTGCCAGCAGCGCTACGGGACAGGGTGATCAGCCCCAGCATTTT. It translates to CASSATGQGDQPQHF.

The chain joins TRBV18 to TRBJ1-5; 7 positions agree with TRBD1. The CDR3 is made up of 16 amino acids. Losses at the gene ends were 2 bases for V and 4 bases for J; bases not matched to a gene: 8. Germline loops: CDR1 KGHSH, CDR2 LQKENI. The CDR3 spells CASSPTGPGGNQPQHF. The CDR3 nucleotides read TGTGCCAGCTCACCAACTGGGCCAGGGGGAAATCAGCCCCAGCATTTT.

With regard to this clone: One end of the junction fails to match germline, which may point to a read error. The chain links TRBV7-9 to TRBJ1-2, with a possible D match to TRBD1 (6 bases). The CDR3 totals 12 residues. CDR1 is SEHNR and CDR2 is FQNEAQ in the germline V gene (reference sequence). The CDR3 reads CASSLGTGHLGF. DNA of the CDR3: TGTGCCAGCAGCTTAGGAACAGGGCACCTGGGCTTC.

V is TRBV29-1 and J is TRBJ1-1; a weak D match, TRBD1 (6 bases). The CDR3 loop spans 12 amino acids. The germline V gene has CDR1 SQVTM and CDR2 ANQGSEA. The CDR3 spells CSFDQGGTEAFF. The CDR3, as DNA: TGCAGTTTCGACCAAGGGGGCACTGAAGCTTTCTTT.

V usage is TRBV4-1 and J usage is TRBJ2-3, with 7 bases aligning to TRBD2. Per the germline V gene, CDR1 is MGHRA and CDR2 is YSYEKL. The CDR3 is 17 amino acids. V shed 1 base and J 6 bases; nucleotides not matched to a gene: 13. The CDR3 nucleotides are TGCGCCAGCAGCCAAGTCGGAGCGGGGTCAAATGGGGATACGCAGTATTTT. It yields the protein CASSQVGAGSNGDTQYF.

This rearrangement joins TRBV7-6 to TRBJ2-7; D may be TRBD1 (5 bases). The V end lost 3 bases, the J end lost 0 bases, and 9 bases lay between the germline ends. This CDR3 is 14 amino acids long. Germline V CDR1 and CDR2: SGHVS, FNYEAQ. The DNA for the CDR3 is TGTGCCAGCAGCTTCAGCGACAGCTCCTACGAGCAGTACTTC. It translates to CASSFSDSSYEQYF.

This clone was detected only once. The genes are TRBV5-5 and TRBJ1-2; D remains ambiguous. Germline V gives CDR1 SGHKS, CDR2 YYEKEE (reference sequence). The CDR3 has 15 residues. V gave up 4 bases and J gave up 0 bases, with 13 bases separating them. CDR3 amino acids: CASSTIPIANYGYTF. DNA of the CDR3: TGTGCCAGCAGCACCATACCGATAGCTAACTATGGCTACACCTTC. The full variable domain, rest sourced from reference TRBV5-5 and TRBJ1-2, is DAGVTQSPTHLIKTRGQQVTLRCSPISGHKSVSWYQQVLGQGPQFIFQYYEKEERGRGNFPDRFSARQFPNYSSELNVNALLLGDSALYLCASSTIPIANYGYTFGSGTRLTVV.

CDR3 DNA: TGTGCCAGCAGCTTTACCGGACAGCTTGGTGGTACGCAGTATTTT. Amino acid sequence: CASSFTGQLGGTQYF. This chain uses TRBV7-6 with TRBJ2-3; D is possibly TRBD1 (6 bases). Trimming shortened V by 3 bases and J by 8 bases, and 18 bases separated the two germline ends. CDR3 size: 15 residues. Germline values: CDR1 SGHVS, CDR2 FNYEAQ.

CDR3 in DNA: TGTGCCTGTAGCGGGAGGGCCTATACGCAGTATTTT. Its protein is CACSGRAYTQYF. V and J are TRBV30 and TRBJ2-3; 11 bases line up with TRBD2. With 6 bases clipped from V and 7 bases from J, the junction kept 3 bases outside the gene matches. The CDR3 extends over 12 amino acids. Germline V gene data show CDR1 as GTSNPN and CDR2 as SVGIG (reference sequence).

The chain employs TRBV18 and TRBJ1-1, with D possibly TRBD1 on 5 matching bases. Germline lookup yields CDR1 KGHSH and CDR2 LQKENI. Trimming removed 6 bases from V and 0 bases from J, with 11 bases in between. The CDR3 is made up of 14 amino acids. CDR3 sequence: CASSGDSLNTEAFF. Here the CDR3 DNA reads TGTGCCAGCTCCGGAGACAGTTTGAACACTGAAGCTTTCTTT.

This chain joins TRBV3-1 (or the pseudogene TRBV3-2) and TRBJ1-1; D call uncertain. V was trimmed by 0 bases and J by 7 bases, leaving 9 bases between them. The germline V gene encodes CDR1 LGHDT and CDR2 YNNKEL (reference sequence). This CDR3 comprises 13 residues. CDR3 sequence reads: CASSQDGRGEAFF. Here the CDR3 DNA reads TGTGCCAGCAGCCAAGATGGGCGGGGTGAAGCTTTCTTT.

The chain is built from TRBV2 and TRBJ2-3; possibly TRBD1 for D (5 bases). CDR3 length equals 16 residues. V lost 2 bases and J 0 bases, leaving 12 bases between the germline ends. CDR1 is SNHLY, CDR2 FYNNEI, per germline. DNA for the CDR3: TGTGCCAGCAGTGAATTTAAGGGGTTAAGCACAGATACGCAGTATTTT. It is translated as CASSEFKGLSTDTQYF.

The rearrangement links TRBV4-1 to TRBJ1-3, with a tentative D call TRBD1 (6 bases). The CDR3 runs to 17 residues. The germline V gene encodes CDR1 MGHRA and CDR2 YSYEKL. V was trimmed by 5 bases and J by 0 bases, leaving 17 bases between them. The CDR3 DNA reads TGCGCCAGCAGCAACCGCCCAGGGGTAGGCTCTGGAAACACCATATATTTT. Amino acid sequence: CASSNRPGVGSGNTIYF.

The chain combines TRBV19 with TRBJ1-1, with TRBD1 identical over 9 bases. J lost 4 bases, V lost 5 bases, and 2 bases had no gene match. The CDR3 totals 13 residues. CDR1 LNHDA and CDR2 SQIVND come from the germline V gene (reference sequence). CDR3 DNA sequence: TGTGCCAGTAGTTGGGGACAGGGCACTGAAGCTTTCTTT. This gives the protein CASSWGQGTEAFF.

The chain employs TRBV5-1 and TRBJ1-1, with unresolved D. CDR1 SGHRS and CDR2 YFSETQ come from the germline V gene. The length of the CDR3 is 14 residues. V shed 0 bases and J shed 2 bases, with 8 bases lying between them. In DNA, the CDR3 is TGCGCCAGCAGCTTGGTCCGGGGTAACACTGAAGCTTTCTTT. It codes for CASSLVRGNTEAFF.

The chain combines TRBV6-5 with TRBJ2-3, with 8 bases lining up with TRBD2. V trimming: 10 bases; J trimming: 3 bases; junction bases outside the gene matches: 9. CDR1 is MNHEY, CDR2 SVGAGI, per germline. CDR3 size: 14 residues. The CDR3 nucleotides are TGTGCCACCAAAGAGCGGGGGCTGACAGATACGCAGTATTTT. It encodes CATKERGLTDTQYF.

The chain couples TRBV7-9 to TRBJ1-2, with TRBD1 as a possible D gene (5 bases). With 4 bases removed from V and 8 bases from J, the gap between germline ends came to 20 bases. This CDR3 spans 15 amino acids. CDR1 is SEHNR and CDR2 is FQNEAQ in the germline V gene (reference sequence). CDR3 in amino acids: CASSSYGGGGKGYTF. The CDR3 nucleotides read TGTGCCAGCAGCTCCTATGGGGGGGGTGGGAAAGGCTACACCTTC.

The sample holds a few counts of this clone. The chain uses TRBV6-5 and TRBJ2-7; D not resolved. This CDR3 is built from 14 residues. V lost 0 bases and J 2 bases, leaving 8 bases between the germline ends. The germline CDR1 and CDR2 sequences are MNHEY and SVGAGI. The CDR3 region is CASSYSAVTYEQYF. CDR3 bases: TGTGCCAGCAGTTACTCGGCCGTTACCTACGAGCAGTACTTC.

The gene calls are TRBV30 and TRBJ2-1; 7 bases agree with TRBD2. Per germline, CDR1 GTSNPN and CDR2 SVGIG (reference sequence). The CDR3 has 14 amino acids. Losses at the gene ends were 4 bases for V and 7 bases for J; bases not matched to a gene: 10. The CDR3: CAWKIELAKNEQFF. CDR3 sequence (DNA): TGTGCCTGGAAAATCGAACTAGCGAAAAATGAGCAGTTCTTC. Filled out from reference TRBV30 and TRBJ2-1, the complete variable domain reads SQTIHQWPATLVQPVGSPLSLECTVEGTSNPNLYWYRQAAGRGLQLLFYSVGIGQISSEVPQNLSASRPQDRQFILSSKKLLLSDSGFYLCAWKIELAKNEQFFGPGTRLTVL.

DNA for the CDR3: TGCGCCAGTTGTGACGGACAGCGAAATTCACCCCTCCACTTT. Its protein is CASCDGQRNSPLHF. The gene calls are TRBV5-1 and TRBJ1-6, with a tentative D call TRBD1 (6 bases). Per the germline V gene, CDR1 is SGHRS and CDR2 is YFSETQ. The V end was cut by 8 bases, the J end by 7 bases, with 16 bases between. The CDR3 contains 14 residues.

This chain links TRBV7-9 with TRBJ2-1; D might be TRBD2 (6 bases). Germline V gives CDR1 SEHNR, CDR2 FQNEAQ (reference sequence). There are 14 residues in the CDR3. V was trimmed by 5 bases and J by 6 bases, leaving 14 bases between them. The DNA of the CDR3 is TGTGCCAGCAGCACACAGAGCGGGCTCAATGAGCAGTTCTTC. This gives the protein CASSTQSGLNEQFF. Full variable domain (outside the CDR3, taken from reference TRBV7-9 and TRBJ2-1): DTGVSQNPRHKITKRGQNVTFRCDPISEHNRLYWYRQTLGQGPEFLTYFQNEAQLEKSRLLSDRFSAERPKGSFSTLEIQRTEQGDSAMYLCASSTQSGLNEQFFGPGTRLTVL.

This chain links TRBV19 with TRBJ1-2; 7 nucleotides align to TRBD1. Germline V CDR1 and CDR2: LNHDA, SQIVND (reference sequence). J was trimmed by 6 bases and V by 0 bases; bases with no gene match: 4. The CDR3 runs to 14 residues. CDR3 region: CASSIDPRGNGYTF. CDR3 DNA: TGTGCCAGTAGTATAGATCCCAGGGGGAATGGCTACACCTTC.